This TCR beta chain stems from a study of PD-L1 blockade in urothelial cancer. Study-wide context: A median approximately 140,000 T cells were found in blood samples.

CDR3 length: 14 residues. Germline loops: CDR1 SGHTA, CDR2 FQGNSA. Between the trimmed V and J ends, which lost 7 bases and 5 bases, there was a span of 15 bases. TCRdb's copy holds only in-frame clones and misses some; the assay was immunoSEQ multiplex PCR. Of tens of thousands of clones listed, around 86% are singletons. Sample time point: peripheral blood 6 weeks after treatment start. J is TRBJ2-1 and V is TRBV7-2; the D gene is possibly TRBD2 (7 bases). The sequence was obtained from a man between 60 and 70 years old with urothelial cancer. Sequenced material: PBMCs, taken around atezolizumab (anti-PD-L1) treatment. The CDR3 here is CASISGGSNNEQFF. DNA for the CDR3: TGTGCCAGCATATCGGGGGGCTCTAACAATGAGCAGTTCTTC.